This T cell receptor (beta chain) was obtained from a study of shared clonotypes between healthy human individuals (dated by TCRdb to 2019 to 2021). Background on the whole study: Two women and three men aged 18 to 49 years were included in the cohort. For each donor, CD4 naive and CD4 memory were each given three plates, CD8 naive was given two plates, and CD8 memory was given one plate. To increase sequencing depth and limit assay-specific biases, different laboratories used diverse techniques to prepare libraries and sequence TCR repertoires. To estimate repertoire size and how much clonotypes are shared between individuals, the study performed deep sequencing of blood TCR repertoires from roughly five healthy adults. Leukapheresis yielded between about 0.94 and 8.9 billion PBMCs per donor.

Healthy HIV-negative adults with no recently reported acute infections or vaccinations were included as donors. All donors were Caucasian adults living in Nashville, Tennessee, USA. CD4+ T cells were enriched by magnetic negative selection, after which naive cells were positively selected on CD45RA and the negative fraction was taken as the memory subset. Blood was obtained by leukapheresis, after which PBMCs were separated by Ficoll-Histopaque density gradient centrifugation and cryopreserved in liquid nitrogen vapor phase. Analytical flow cytometry was used to check the purity and quantity of each magnetically sorted T cell population. Genomic DNA was isolated from each sorted fraction and quantified by UV absorbance on a Nanodrop 2000c. The research as a whole found: Pairwise subsampling led to the expectation that sequencing depth would affect the degree of clonotype sharing among donors. Across a few donors, around 5% of naive CD4, over 3% of naive CD8, under 2.5% of memory CD4, and approximately 0.4% of memory CD8 clonotypes were shared. Sampling was restricted to blood, and TCR repertoires in tissues likely differ from the TCR repertoires found in blood. The small number of donors limited the genetic and exposure-history diversity represented. Rarefaction of sorted-subset datasets indicated incomplete sequencing despite the large sequencing depth. Compared with non-shared clonotypes, the clonotypes found in all four sorted-subset donors had higher generation probabilities. Larger estimated clonotype richness was generally found for naive subsets than for memory subsets.

Including the terminal cysteine and phenylalanine, the CDR3 comprises 15 residues. Here the CDR3 DNA is all that survives: 45 bases in frame from base 1. Germline trimming: 0 bases from V, 0 bases from J; junction bases outside gene matches: 2. According to the germline V gene, CDR1 reads SGDLS and CDR2 reads YYNGEE. Using the deep immunoSEQ assay, multiplex PCR amplified TCR CDR3 regions from genomic DNA. Extracted genomic DNA from each cell subset was distributed evenly across all wells of several immunoSEQ 96-well plates, and each plate was treated as a replicate. For sorted subsets, each replicate PCR was loaded with roughly 200 ng genomic DNA, equivalent to some 27,000 T cell genomes. The purified libraries were quantified using a Qubit 3.0 fluorometer, sized with a Bioanalyzer 2100, and then quantified again using the KAPA Library Quantification kit. Every immunoSEQ 96-well plate was sequenced on a separate single-read 150-cycle Illumina NextSeq 550 flow cell. The paper's processing steps were these. Because only junctional sequences without quality scores were contained in the immunoSEQ output, filtering matching that applied to full-length reads could not be performed. To assign V/J genes and CDR3, sequences were annotated using PyIR, a Python wrapper for IgBLAST v1.9, with IMGT germline references. Reads with weak V/J assignments (E-value above 1e-6), missing CDR3, stop codons, out-of-frame junctions, or ambiguous translated residues were removed. V3J clonotypes were defined as sequences sharing the same inferred V gene, J gene, and CDR3 amino acid sequence. To compute the percentage overlap between repertoires, the number of shared unique clonotypes was divided by the size of the smaller repertoire. RTK rarefaction, the Chao1 estimator, and Recon v2.1 estimates of unobserved clonotypes were used to assess repertoire richness. For all TCRbeta clonotypes obtained by the gDNA method from a handful of donors, generation probabilities were computed with OLGA. In TCRdb, the immuneACCESS table is reduced to in-frame sequences with V and J assigned. These tables do not hold every clone; where another copy was compared, an unresolved V gene accounts for under half, and the others remain unexplained. That table gives V, J and clone size, and the DNA gave D and trimming. This sample is represented by 2 million to 2.5 million clones; around 90% of them were singletons. The ten largest make up 0.37% of the sample.

As concerns this clone: The antigen it recognizes is unknown. Qualities for individual bases were not recorded, and no much larger clone is one base off. Other nucleotide sequences in the sample specify the same CDR3.

Sequenced material: naive CD4+ T cells from PBMCs. The cell subset or site label of this sample denotes: CD45RA+ positively selected. The chain couples TRBV9 to TRBJ2-7; the junction holds 8 bases that match TRBD2. This sequence was found in a man younger than 30 in good health. Some clones in this sample may be carry-over from other donors' samples. The CDR3 region has the sequence CASSVATSGSYEQYF. The DNA reads as follows: TGTGCCAGCAGCGTAGCTACTAGCGGCTCCTACGAGCAGTACTTC.